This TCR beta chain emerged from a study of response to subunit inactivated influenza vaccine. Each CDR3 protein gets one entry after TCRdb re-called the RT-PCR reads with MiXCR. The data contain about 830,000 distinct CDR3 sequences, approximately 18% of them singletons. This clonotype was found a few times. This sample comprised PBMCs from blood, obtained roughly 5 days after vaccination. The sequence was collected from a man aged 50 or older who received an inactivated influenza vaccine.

CDR3 amino acids: CATSDDSAGQETQYF. As DNA, the CDR3 is TGTGCCACCAGTGATGATTCGGCGGGACAAGAGACCCAGTACTTC. V usage is TRBV24-1 and J usage is TRBJ2-5; D perhaps matches TRBD2 (6 bases). This CDR3 has 15 amino acids. Trimming stripped 3 bases from V and 2 bases from J, with 12 bases between. CDR1 and CDR2 (germline): KGHDR, SFDVKD.